The sequence of this T cell receptor (beta chain) was determined in a study of T cells expressing NK-cell markers. Study background: Sorted CD3+CD56-NKG2C+, CD3+CD56+NKG2C+ and CD3+CD56+NKG2C- T cells supplied the TCR beta repertoires. The eight sequenced donors comprised seven who were HCMV-seropositive and one who was seronegative.

TCRdb re-called the 5' RACE reads; every CDR3 protein appears as one record, without DNA. The ten top clones account for around a sixth, within a sample of roughly 170,000 distinct CDR3 sequences. Germline CDR1 reads MNHEY; CDR2 reads SVGEGT. The length of the CDR3 is 16 residues. This TCR came from a woman between 18 and 75 years old in good health. The gene calls are TRBV6-2 or TRBV6-3 and TRBJ1-3; the D gene TCRdb calls, TRBD1, cannot be checked with no DNA. The sequenced sample was blood T cells: a sorted CD56 or NKG2C T cell subset, CD4+ or CD8+ T cells, or bulk PBMC T cells (not recorded which). The CDR3 loop is CASSYGTGDSGNTIYF.